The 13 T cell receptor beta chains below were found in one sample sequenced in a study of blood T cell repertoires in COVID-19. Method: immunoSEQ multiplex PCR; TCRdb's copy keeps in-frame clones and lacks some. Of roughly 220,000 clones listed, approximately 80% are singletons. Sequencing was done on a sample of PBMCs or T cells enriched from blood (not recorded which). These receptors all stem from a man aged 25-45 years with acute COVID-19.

The chain's CDR3 is CASSPTSGDYNEQFF. CDR3 DNA sequence: TGTGCCAGCTCACCGACTAGCGGGGATTACAATGAGCAGTTCTTC. The V call is TRBV18, the J call TRBJ2-1; 11 bases align to TRBD2. The CDR3 sequence is 15 residues long. CDR1 KGHSH and CDR2 LQKENI come from the germline V gene. V lost 3 bases and J lost 4; bases outside the gene matches: 2.

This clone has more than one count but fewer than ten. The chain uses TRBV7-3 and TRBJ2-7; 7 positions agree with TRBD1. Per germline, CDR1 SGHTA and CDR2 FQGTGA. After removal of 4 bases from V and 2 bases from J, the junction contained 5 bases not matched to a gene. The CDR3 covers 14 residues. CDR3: CASSSGQDPYEQYF. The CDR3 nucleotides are TGTGCCAGCAGCTCCGGACAGGACCCCTACGAGCAGTACTTC.

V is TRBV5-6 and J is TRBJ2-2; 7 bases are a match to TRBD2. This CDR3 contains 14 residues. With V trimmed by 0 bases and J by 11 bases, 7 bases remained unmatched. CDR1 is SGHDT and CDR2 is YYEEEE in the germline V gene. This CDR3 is CASSLAGGGKELFF. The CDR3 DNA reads TGTGCCAGCAGCTTGGCGGGGGGAGGAAAAGAGCTGTTTTTT.

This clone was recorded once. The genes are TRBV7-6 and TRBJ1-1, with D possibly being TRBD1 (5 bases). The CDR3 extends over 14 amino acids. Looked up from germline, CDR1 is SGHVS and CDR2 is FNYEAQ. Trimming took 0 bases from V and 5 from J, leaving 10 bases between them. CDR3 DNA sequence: TGTGCCAGCAGCTTAGCGTCTAGGGGTACTGAAGCTTTCTTT. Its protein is CASSLASRGTEAFF.

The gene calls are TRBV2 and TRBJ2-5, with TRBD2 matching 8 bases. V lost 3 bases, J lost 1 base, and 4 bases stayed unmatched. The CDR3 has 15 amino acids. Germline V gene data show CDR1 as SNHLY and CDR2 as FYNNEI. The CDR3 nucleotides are TGTGCCAGCAGTGATCCTCGGGGGGGCCAAGAGACCCAGTACTTC. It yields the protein CASSDPRGGQETQYF.

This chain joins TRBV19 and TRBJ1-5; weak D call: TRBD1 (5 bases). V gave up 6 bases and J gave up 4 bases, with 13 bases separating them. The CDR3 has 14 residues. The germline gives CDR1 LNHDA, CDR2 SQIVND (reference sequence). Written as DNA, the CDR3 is TGTGCCAGTAGCACCGACAGCCTTAATCAGCCCCAGCATTTT. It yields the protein CASSTDSLNQPQHF. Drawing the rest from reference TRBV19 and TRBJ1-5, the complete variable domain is DGGITQSPKYLFRKEGQNVTLSCEQNLNHDAMYWYRQDPGQGLRLIYYSQIVNDFQKGDIAEGYSVSREKKESFPLTVTSAQKNPTAFYLCASSTDSLNQPQHFGDGTRLSIL.

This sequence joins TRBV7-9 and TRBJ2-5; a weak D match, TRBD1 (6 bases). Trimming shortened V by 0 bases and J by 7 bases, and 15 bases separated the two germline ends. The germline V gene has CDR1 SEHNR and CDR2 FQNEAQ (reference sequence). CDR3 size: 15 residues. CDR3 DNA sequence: TGTGCCAGCAGCTTAGCCTTGTCTGGGGGCGCGACCCAGTACTTC. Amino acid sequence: CASSLALSGGATQYF.

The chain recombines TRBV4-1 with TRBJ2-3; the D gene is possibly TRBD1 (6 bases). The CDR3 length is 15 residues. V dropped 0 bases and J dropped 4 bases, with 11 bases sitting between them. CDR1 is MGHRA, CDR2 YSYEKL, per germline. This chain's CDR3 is CASSQEGARADTQYF. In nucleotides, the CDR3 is TGCGCCAGCAGCCAAGAGGGGGCTAGAGCAGATACGCAGTATTTT.

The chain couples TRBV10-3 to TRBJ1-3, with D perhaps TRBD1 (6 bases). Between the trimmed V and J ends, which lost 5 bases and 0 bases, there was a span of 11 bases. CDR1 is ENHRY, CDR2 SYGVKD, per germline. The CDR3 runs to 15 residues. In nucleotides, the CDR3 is TGTGCCATCAGTACAGGGAGATACTCTGGAAACACCATATATTTT. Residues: CAISTGRYSGNTIYF.

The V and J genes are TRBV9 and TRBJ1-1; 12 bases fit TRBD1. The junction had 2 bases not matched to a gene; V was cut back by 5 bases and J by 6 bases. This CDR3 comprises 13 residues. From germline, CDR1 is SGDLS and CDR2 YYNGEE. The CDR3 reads CASRGQGASEAFF. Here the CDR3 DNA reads TGTGCCAGCAGGGGACAGGGGGCTTCTGAAGCTTTCTTT.

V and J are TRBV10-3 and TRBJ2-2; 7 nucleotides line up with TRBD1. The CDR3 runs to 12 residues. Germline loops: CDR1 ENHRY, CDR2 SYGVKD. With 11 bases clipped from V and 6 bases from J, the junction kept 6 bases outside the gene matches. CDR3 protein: CASTGVAGELFF. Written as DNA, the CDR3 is TGTGCCTCCACAGGGGTCGCCGGGGAGCTGTTTTTT.

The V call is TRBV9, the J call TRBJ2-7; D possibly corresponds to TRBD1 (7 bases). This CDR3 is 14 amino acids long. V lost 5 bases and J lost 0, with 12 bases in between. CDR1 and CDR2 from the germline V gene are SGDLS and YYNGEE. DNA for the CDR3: TGTGCCAGCAGTGCAGGGGGGTCCTCCTACGAGCAGTACTTC. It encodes CASSAGGSSYEQYF.

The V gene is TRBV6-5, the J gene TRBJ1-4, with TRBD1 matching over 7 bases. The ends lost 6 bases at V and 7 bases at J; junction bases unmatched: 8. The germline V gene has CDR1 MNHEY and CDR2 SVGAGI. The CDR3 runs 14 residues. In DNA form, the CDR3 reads TGTGCCAGCAGCGTCGGGACAGCTCGTGAAAAACTGTTTTTT. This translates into CASSVGTAREKLFF.